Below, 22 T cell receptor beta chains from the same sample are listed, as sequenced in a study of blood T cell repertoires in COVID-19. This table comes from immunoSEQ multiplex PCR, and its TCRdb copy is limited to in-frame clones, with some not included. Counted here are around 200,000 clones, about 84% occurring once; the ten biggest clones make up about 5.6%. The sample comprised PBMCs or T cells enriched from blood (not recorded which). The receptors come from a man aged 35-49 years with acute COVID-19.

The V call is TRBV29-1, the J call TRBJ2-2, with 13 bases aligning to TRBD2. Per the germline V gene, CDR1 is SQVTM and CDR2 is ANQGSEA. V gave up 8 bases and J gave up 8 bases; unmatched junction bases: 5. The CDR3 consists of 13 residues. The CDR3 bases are TGCAGCTCAAAGGGACTAGCGGGAGGGGAGCTGTTTTTT. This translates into CSSKGLAGGELFF.

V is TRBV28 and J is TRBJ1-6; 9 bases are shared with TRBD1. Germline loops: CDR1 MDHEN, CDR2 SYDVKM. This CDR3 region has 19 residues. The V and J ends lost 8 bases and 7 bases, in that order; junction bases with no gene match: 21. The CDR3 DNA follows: TGTGCCAGCCGAGCCCCGGGACAGGGTTTTTATGAAGCCAATTCACCCCTCCACTTT. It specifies CASRAPGQGFYEANSPLHF.

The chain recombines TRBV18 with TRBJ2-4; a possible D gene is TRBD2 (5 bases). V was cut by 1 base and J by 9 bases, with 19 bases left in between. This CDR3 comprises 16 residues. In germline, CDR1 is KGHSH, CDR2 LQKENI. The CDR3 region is CASSPQGERATTIQYF. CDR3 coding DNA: TGTGCCAGCTCACCACAGGGAGAGAGGGCCACGACCATTCAGTACTTC. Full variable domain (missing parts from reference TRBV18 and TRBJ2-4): NAGVMQNPRHLVRRRGQEARLRCSPMKGHSHVYWYRQLPEEGLKFMVYLQKENIIDESGMPKERFSAEFPKEGPSILRIQQVVRGDSAAYFCASSPQGERATTIQYFGAGTRLSVL.

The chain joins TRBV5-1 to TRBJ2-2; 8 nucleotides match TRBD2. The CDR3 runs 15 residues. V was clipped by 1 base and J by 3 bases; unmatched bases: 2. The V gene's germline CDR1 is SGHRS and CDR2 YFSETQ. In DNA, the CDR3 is TGCGCCAGCAGCTTGCTTAGCGGGGACACCGGGGAGCTGTTTTTT. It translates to CASSLLSGDTGELFF. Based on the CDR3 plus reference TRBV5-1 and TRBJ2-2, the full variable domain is KAGVTQTPRYLIKTRGQQVTLSCSPISGHRSVSWYQQTPGQGLQFLFEYFSETQRNKGNFPGRFSGRQFSNSRSEMNVSTLELGDSALYLCASSLLSGDTGELFFGEGSRLTVL.

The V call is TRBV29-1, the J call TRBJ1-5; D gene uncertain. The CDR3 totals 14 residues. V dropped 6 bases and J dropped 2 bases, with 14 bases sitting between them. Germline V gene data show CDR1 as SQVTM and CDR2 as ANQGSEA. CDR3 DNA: TGCAGCGTGAAGTTTGGTAGTGGCAATCAGCCCCAGCATTTT. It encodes CSVKFGSGNQPQHF.

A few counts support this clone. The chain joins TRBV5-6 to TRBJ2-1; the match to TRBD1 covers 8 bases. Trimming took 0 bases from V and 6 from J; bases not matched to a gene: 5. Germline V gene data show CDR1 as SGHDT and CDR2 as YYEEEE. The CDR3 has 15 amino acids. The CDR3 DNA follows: TGTGCCAGCAGCTTGGTTGGCAGGGGGCTCAATGAGCAGTTCTTC. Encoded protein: CASSLVGRGLNEQFF.

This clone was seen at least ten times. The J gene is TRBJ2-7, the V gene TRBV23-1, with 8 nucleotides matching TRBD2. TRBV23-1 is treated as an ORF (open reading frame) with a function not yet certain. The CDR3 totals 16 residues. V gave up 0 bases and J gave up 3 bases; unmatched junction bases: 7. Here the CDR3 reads CASSQSPSGRNYEQYF. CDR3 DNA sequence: TGCGCCAGCAGTCAATCCCCTAGCGGGCGTAACTACGAGCAGTACTTC.

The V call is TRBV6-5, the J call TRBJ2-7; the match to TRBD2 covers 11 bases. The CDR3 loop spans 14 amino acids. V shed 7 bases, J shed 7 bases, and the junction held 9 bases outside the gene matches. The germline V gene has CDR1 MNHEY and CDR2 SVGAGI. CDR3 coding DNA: TGTGCCAGCACCCTAGCGGGAGGCGACGCAGAGCAGTACTTC. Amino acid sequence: CASTLAGGDAEQYF.

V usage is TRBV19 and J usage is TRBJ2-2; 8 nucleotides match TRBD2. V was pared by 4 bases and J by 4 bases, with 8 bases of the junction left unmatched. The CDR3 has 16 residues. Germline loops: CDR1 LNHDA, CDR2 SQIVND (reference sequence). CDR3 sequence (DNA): TGTGCCAGTAGTACCGTAGCGGGGACCAGCACCGGGGAGCTGTTTTTT. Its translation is CASSTVAGTSTGELFF.

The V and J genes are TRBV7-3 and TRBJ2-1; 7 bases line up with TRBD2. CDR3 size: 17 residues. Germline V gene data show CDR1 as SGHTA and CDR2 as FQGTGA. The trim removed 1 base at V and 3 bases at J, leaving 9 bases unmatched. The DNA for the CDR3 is TGTGCCAGCAGCTTAAGGGGGGGGGAGGGCCTCTACAATGAGCAGTTCTTC. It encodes CASSLRGGEGLYNEQFF.

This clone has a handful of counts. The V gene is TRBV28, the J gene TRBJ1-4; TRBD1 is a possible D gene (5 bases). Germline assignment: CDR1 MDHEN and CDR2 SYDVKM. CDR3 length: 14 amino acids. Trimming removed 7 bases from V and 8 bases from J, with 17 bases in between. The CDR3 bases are TGTGCCAGCAACGTCCGGGGGTCAGTGGAAAAACTGTTTTTT. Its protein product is CASNVRGSVEKLFF.

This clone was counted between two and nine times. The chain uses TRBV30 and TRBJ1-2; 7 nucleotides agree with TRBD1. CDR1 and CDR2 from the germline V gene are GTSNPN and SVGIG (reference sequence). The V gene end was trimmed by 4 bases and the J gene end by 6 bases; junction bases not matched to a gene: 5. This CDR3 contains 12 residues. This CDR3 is CAWTRTGDGYTF. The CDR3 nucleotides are TGTGCCTGGACCAGAACAGGGGATGGCTACACCTTC.

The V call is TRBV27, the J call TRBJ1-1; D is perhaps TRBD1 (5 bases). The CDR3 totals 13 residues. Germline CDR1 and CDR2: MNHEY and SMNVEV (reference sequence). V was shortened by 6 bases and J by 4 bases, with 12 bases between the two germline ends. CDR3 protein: CASRGTGGTEAFF. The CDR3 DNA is TGTGCCAGCAGGGGGACGGGAGGCACTGAAGCTTTCTTT.

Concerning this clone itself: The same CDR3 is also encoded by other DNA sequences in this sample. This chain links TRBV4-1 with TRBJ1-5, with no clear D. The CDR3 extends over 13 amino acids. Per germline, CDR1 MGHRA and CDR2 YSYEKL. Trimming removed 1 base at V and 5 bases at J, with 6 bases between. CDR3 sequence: CASSQGRDQPQHF. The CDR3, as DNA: TGCGCCAGCAGCCAAGGCCGGGATCAGCCCCAGCATTTT.

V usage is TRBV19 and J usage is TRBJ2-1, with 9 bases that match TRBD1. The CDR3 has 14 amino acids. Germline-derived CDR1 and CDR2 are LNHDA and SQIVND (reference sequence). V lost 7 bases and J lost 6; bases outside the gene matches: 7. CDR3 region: CASKFGTGINEQFF. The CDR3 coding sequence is TGTGCCAGTAAGTTTGGGACAGGGATCAATGAGCAGTTCTTC. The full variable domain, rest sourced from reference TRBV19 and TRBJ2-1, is DGGITQSPKYLFRKEGQNVTLSCEQNLNHDAMYWYRQDPGQGLRLIYYSQIVNDFQKGDIAEGYSVSREKKESFPLTVTSAQKNPTAFYLCASKFGTGINEQFFGPGTRLTVL.

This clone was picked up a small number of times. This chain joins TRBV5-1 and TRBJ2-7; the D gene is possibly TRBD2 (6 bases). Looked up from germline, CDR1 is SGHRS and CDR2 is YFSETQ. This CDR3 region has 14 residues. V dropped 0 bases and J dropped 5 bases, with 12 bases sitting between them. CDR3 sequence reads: CASSLGGTGDEQYF. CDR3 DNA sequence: TGCGCCAGCAGCTTGGGAGGGACGGGGGACGAGCAGTACTTC.

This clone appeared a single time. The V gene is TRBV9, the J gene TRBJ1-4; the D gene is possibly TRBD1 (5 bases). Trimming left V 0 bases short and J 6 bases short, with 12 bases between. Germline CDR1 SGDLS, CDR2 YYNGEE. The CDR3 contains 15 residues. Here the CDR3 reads CASSVVGRGDEKLFF. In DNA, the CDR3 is TGTGCCAGCAGCGTAGTCGGAAGGGGTGATGAAAAACTGTTTTTT.

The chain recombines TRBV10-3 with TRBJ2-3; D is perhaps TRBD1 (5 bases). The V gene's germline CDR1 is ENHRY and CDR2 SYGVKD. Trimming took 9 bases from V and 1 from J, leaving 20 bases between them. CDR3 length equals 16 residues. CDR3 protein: CAITEQDGKGTDTQYF. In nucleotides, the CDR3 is TGTGCCATTACAGAACAGGATGGAAAGGGCACAGATACGCAGTATTTT.

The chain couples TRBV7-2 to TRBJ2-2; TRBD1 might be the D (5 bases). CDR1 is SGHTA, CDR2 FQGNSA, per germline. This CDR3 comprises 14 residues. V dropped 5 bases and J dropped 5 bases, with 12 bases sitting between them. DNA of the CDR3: TGTGCCAGCAGCGTTTGGAAGGGGACCGGGGAGCTGTTTTTT. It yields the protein CASSVWKGTGELFF.

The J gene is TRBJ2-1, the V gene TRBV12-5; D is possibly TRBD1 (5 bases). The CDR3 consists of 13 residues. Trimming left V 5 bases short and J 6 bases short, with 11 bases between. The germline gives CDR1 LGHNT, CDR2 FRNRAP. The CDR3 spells CASGLDTVNEQFF. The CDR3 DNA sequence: TGTGCTAGTGGTCTGGACACCGTCAATGAGCAGTTCTTC.

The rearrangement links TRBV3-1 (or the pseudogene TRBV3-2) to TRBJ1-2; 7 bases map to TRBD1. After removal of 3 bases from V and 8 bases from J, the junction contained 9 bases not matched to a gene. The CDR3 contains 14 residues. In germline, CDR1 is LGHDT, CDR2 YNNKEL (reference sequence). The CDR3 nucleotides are TGTGCCAGCAGCCAGAGAGACAGGGCACACGGCTACACCTTC. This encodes CASSQRDRAHGYTF.

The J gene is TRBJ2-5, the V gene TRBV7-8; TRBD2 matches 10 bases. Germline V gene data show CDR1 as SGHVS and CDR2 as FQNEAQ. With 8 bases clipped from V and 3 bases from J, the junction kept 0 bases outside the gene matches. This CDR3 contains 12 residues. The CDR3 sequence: CASGLAEETQYF. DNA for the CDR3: TGTGCCAGCGGACTAGCGGAAGAGACCCAGTACTTC.